The source of this T cell receptor (beta chain) is a study of blood T cell repertoires in COVID-19. Study-level information: Sources were T cells, B-cell-depleted T cells, or PBMCs; the material itself was cDNA or gDNA.

Germline V gene lookup returns CDR1 GTSNPN and CDR2 SVGIG (reference sequence). V lost 3 bases to trimming and J lost 2 bases, with 13 bases between them. This CDR3 region has 14 residues. Only in-frame clones appear in the TCRdb table, and some are missing; sequencing was by immunoSEQ multiplex PCR. The sample yields about 90,000 clones, approximately 88% seen once. The rearrangement uses TRBV30 and TRBJ1-2; TRBD1 might be the D (6 bases). The sample was peripheral blood. This TCR was recovered from a man in his fifties or sixties with acute or convalescent COVID-19. The CDR3 nucleotides read TGTGCCTGGAGCGGGGACACCGGAAACTATGGCTACACCTTC. This gives the protein CAWSGDTGNYGYTF.